The clone carrying this T cell receptor (beta chain) was seen ten or more times. Its antigen is still unknown. This specimen belongs to a study of human T cells and chemical hapten exposure. On the study more broadly: Throughout the approximately 24-week study, diphenylcyclopropenone was applied weekly to the patients' scalps. Regarding the study as a whole: Because they had alopecia, donors may respond immunologically unlike healthy people.

One entry per CDR3 protein, called by TCRdb with MiXCR from the RACE reads. The sample contains some 350,000 distinct CDR3 sequences, around 6.9% of which appear only once. Time point described: patch test 1, 2 weeks after DPC sensitization. The treatment was: therapeutic diphenylcyclopropenone sensitization with weekly scalp DPC. Prior to each patch test being applied, blood was drawn. Germline-derived CDR1 and CDR2 are KGHSH and LQKENI. V lost 1 base and J lost 2, with 12 bases in between. The CDR3 runs to 16 residues. This TCR came from a woman aged 18-29 years with alopecia areata. Some clones in this sample may be carry-over from other donors' samples. The specimen was whole blood, collected in connection with sensitization to the hapten diphenylcyclopropenone (DPC). The chain combines TRBV18 with TRBJ1-5; D perhaps matches TRBD1 (5 bases). Written as DNA, the CDR3 is TGTGCCAGCTCACCACGGGACTCCGGGGGCAATCAGCCCCAGCATTTT. Protein: CASSPRDSGGNQPQHF.